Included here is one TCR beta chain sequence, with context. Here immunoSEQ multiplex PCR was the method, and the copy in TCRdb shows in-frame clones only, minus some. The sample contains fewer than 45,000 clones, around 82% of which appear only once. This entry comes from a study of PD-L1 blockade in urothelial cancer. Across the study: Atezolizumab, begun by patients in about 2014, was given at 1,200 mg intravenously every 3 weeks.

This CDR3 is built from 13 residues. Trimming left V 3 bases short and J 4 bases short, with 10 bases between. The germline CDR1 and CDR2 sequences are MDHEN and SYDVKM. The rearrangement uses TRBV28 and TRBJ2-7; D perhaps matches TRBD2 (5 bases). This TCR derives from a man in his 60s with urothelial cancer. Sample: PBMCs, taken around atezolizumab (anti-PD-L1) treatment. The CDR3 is CASSLGRDYEQYF. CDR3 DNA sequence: TGTGCCAGCAGTTTGGGCCGGGATTACGAGCAGTACTTC.